This T cell receptor beta chain stems from a study of blood T cells in healthy people across ages (dated by TCRdb to 2014 to 2015). With regard to the full study: In model experiments, template switching captured about one uniquely barcoded TCR beta cDNA molecule for every two T cells. To track age-related changes in TCR beta repertoire diversity, the study relied on deep sequencing normalized with unique cDNA molecular identifiers. The donors were split into four age groups: young (average about 16 years), middle-aged (about 40), aged (62) and long-lived (roughly 80). Donors of different ages were randomly distributed across sequencing lanes to avoid experimental bias. For two donors (one aged 18 to 29 and one aged 80 or older), the study analyzed two additional independent replicas of 1 million unique cDNA reads from the same blood draw. General findings and caveats noted by the study authors: A strong correlation was found between observed TCR beta diversity and the percentage of naive T cells measured by flow cytometry. Compared with the aged group, the long-lived group had more naive CD4+ T cells, fewer expanded clones and increased TCR diversity, suggesting age selection. Estimates of total diversity based on one million sequenced T cells were regarded as lower bounds and as underestimates. Because donor CMV infection status was unknown, age-related changes in expanded clonotypes were potentially confounded. Observed TCR beta diversity per million T cells fell roughly linearly with age, and a significant reduction was already apparent by age about 36. Conclusive comparison of naive and antigen-experienced compartments was prevented by the profiling of bulk unsorted PBMCs.

Systemically healthy Caucasian individuals from Russia, some 38 in total and aged roughly 6 to 95 years, were included as donors. About 9.6 milliliters of peripheral blood were collected from each donor into EDTA-treated Vacutainer tubes. Ficoll-Paque density-gradient centrifugation was used to isolate PBMCs, with at least 6 million per sample. Trizol reagent was used to extract total RNA from the PBMCs, yielding at least 5.5 micrograms per sample. For every donor, an aliquot of PBMCs went through flow cytometry to measure the percentages of naive CD45RAhigh/CD27high T cells. The library was generated by 5' RACE. TCRdb names Illumina HiSeq 2500 as the instrument used. A second PCR of roughly 7 to 11 cycles was performed with a sample-barcoded 5' primer and a J-beta primer mix. A unique molecular identifier was introduced onto each TCR beta cDNA molecule by a template-switch 5' adaptor carrying 12 random nucleotides. Each sample yielded at least 2.5 million CDR3-containing paired-end reads. First-strand cDNA was synthesized from all RNA with the Mint cDNA synthesis kit, primed by a TRBC-specific oligonucleotide. After uracil-DNA glycosylase treatment, a first 18-cycle PCR used universal primers M1SS and BC2_uni_R on all cDNA. For the original study's pipeline: Normalization of each sample was performed by random selection of 1 million high-quality reads, each carrying a distinct molecular identifier. Instead of being binned into consensus sequences, reads that shared molecular identifiers were thrown out. MiTCR, set to a Q25 quality threshold and the strictest error-elimination algorithm, was used for CDR3 identification, clonotype clustering and error correction. A nonparametric unseen species model with Euler transformation was used to estimate a lower bound on total TCR beta diversity. TCRdb took the public reads, trimmed them with fastp at Q25, ran MiXCR for clone calling and kept in-frame beta chains. Rows are combined by CDR3 protein, so each entry shows the most common genes and DNA. Here the V and J calls rest on TCRdb's processing, not on the authors' analysis. Across this sample there are some 1.5 million distinct CDR3 sequences, with roughly 43% seen only once. The ten top clones hold about 4.1% of the sample.

As to this clonotype: The target of this receptor is not known. Base qualities are not at hand, and no much larger clone is one base apart.

Based on the germline V gene, the CDR1 and CDR2 sequences are SQVTM and ANQGSEA. The cysteine opens and the phenylalanine closes a CDR3 of 15 amino acids. Only the CDR3 region is kept as DNA, spanning 45 bases read in frame from base 1. The germline V and J ends show losses of 3 bases and 11 bases respectively, and no gene match explains 14 bases of the junction. The chain is made from TRBV29-1 and TRBJ2-5; 11 of the junction bases match TRBD2. Sequenced material: blood. This TCR came from a woman aged 18 to 35 in good health. The sequenced DNA: TGCAGCGTTGAGGTTCGACTAGCGGGGTACAATGAGCAGTACTTC. This is translated as CSVEVRLAGYNEQYF. With all but the CDR3 taken from the reference TRBV29-1 and TRBJ2-5 genes, the full variable domain is: SAVISQKPSRDICQRGTSLTIQCQVDSQVTMMFWYRQQPGQSLTLIATANQGSEATYESGFVIDKFPISRPNLTFSTLTVSNMSPEDSSIYLCSVEVRLAGYNEQYFGPGTRLLVL.